The text below deals with one T cell receptor beta chain. This specimen belongs to a study of blood T cell repertoires in COVID-19. During active infection, Seattle patients enrolled and were then monitored through disease. Sequencing was performed with immunoSEQ multiplex PCR; in TCRdb, only in-frame clones are kept and a portion is missing. The sample consists of almost 200,000 clones, about 85% of them appearing once. The sample comprised peripheral blood. The clonotype was recovered from a woman aged 40 to 50 with COVID-19, enrolled during active disease.

The CDR3 DNA reads as TGTGCCAGCAGTCAAACTAGCGGGGGGAGAGGTATAATAGAGACCCAGTACTTC. Its translation: CASSQTSGGRGIIETQYF. V gene TRBV28 combines with J gene TRBJ2-5; 12 nucleotides line up with TRBD2. Germline values: CDR1 MDHEN, CDR2 SYDVKM. With V trimmed by 5 bases and J by 4 bases, 14 bases remained unmatched. This CDR3 region has 18 residues. Looking up the rest from reference TRBV28 and TRBJ2-5 gives the full variable domain: DVKVTQSSRYLVKRTGEKVFLECVQDMDHENMFWYRQDPGLGLRLIYFSYDVKMKEKGDIPEGYSVSREKKERFSLILESASTNQTSMYLCASSQTSGGRGIIETQYFGPGTRLLVL.